This T cell receptor (beta chain) was obtained from a study of untreated major depressive disorder. Points on this clone: Antigen specificity is unknown.

Sequencing was performed with immunoSEQ multiplex PCR; in TCRdb, only in-frame clones are kept and a portion is missing. The sample lists about 19,000 clones; approximately 92% were seen once. Study-level results: CD4+ T cells from depressed patients used TRBV05-01 (Vbeta 5.1) more often than controls. Generalizability is limited by the comparatively small study sample.

Losses at the gene ends were 5 bases for V and 6 bases for J; bases not matched to a gene: 6. Per germline, CDR1 GTSNPN and CDR2 SVGIG (reference sequence). This CDR3 is 13 amino acids long. Sequences were obtained from CD4+ T cells from PBMCs. The TCR originated in a woman between 35 and 50 years old with major depressive disorder. This chain uses TRBV30 with TRBJ1-2, with 10 bases matching TRBD1. The CDR3 DNA reads TGTGCCTGGGAGACAGGGGGCGCGGATGGCTACACCTTC. Translation: CAWETGGADGYTF.